This T cell receptor (beta chain) was obtained from a study of blood T cell repertoires in COVID-19. About the study: There were acute and convalescent COVID-19 samples, and they came from the United States, Italy and Spain. T cells, B-cell-depleted T cells, or PBMCs supplied cDNA or gDNA.

Using immunoSEQ multiplex PCR, the repertoire was profiled, and TCRdb retains in-frame clones only, with some absent. The sample records fewer than 250,000 clones, approximately 88% being singletons. Enrolled through a virtual design, the participants were between 18 and 89 years of age and came from about two dozen US areas. Participants were placed into cohorts based on the clinical history they reported. The CDR3 length is 10 residues. Sequences were obtained from PBMCs or T cells enriched from blood (not recorded which). The gene calls are TRBV21-1 and TRBJ1-2. TRBV21-1 is a listed pseudogene. This sequence was found in a woman in her twenties or thirties who had been exposed to COVID-19. Here the CDR3 DNA reads TGTGCCAGCACTACCTATGGCTACACCTTC. Protein sequence: CASTTYGYTF.